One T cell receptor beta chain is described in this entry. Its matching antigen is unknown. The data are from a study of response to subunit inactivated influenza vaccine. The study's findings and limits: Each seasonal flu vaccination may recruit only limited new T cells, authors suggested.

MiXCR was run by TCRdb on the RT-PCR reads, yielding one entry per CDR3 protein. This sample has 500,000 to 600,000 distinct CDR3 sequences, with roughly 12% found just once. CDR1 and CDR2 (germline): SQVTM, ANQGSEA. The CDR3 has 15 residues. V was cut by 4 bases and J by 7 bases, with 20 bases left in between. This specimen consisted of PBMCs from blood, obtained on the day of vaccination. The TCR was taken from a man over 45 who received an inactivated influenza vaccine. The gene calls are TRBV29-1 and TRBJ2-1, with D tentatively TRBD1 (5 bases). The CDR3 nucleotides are TGCAGCGTTGCGGGTAGAATCAGGGCGACAAATGAGCAGTTCTTC. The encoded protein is CSVAGRIRATNEQFF.